What follows are 7 T cell receptor beta chains derived from one specimen sequenced in a study of response to subunit inactivated influenza vaccine (dated 2018 in TCRdb). Libraries were built with RT-PCR. TCRdb records Illumina HiSeq 2500 as the sequencer. In-frame beta chains were kept once TCRdb had trimmed the public reads at Q25 with fastp and called clones with MiXCR. Rows with a matching CDR3 protein are joined into one entry that keeps the most common DNA and genes. The sample table contains 500,000 to 600,000 distinct CDR3 sequences; only one count was recorded for about 14% of them. The ten largest clones add up to over 8.5% of the sample. The sample in question was PBMCs from blood, obtained 11 to 12 days after vaccination. The receptors originated from a man over 45 who received an inactivated influenza vaccine. Donor details come from another sample of the same person, matched by shared clones.

This clonotype was seen only a few times. The V gene is TRBV28, the J gene TRBJ2-7; 9 positions match TRBD1. The V gene end was trimmed by 4 bases and the J gene end by 3 bases; junction bases not matched to a gene: 10. Germline CDR1 is MDHEN and CDR2 is SYDVKM. This CDR3 has 16 residues. The CDR3 region is CASSWTGQGRDYEQYF. CDR3 in DNA: TGTGCCAGCAGTTGGACAGGACAGGGGCGAGACTACGAGCAGTACTTC.

This clonotype was seen at least ten times. The chain is built from TRBV29-1 and TRBJ1-1; TRBD1 aligns across 7 bases. J gave up 4 bases and V 2 bases, and 16 bases lay outside the gene matches. The CDR3 totals 17 residues. Germline CDR1 SQVTM, CDR2 ANQGSEA. The CDR3 DNA reads TGCAGCGTTGAATTCCCCGTGACCAGGGGGGTTGGCACTGAAGCTTTCTTT. Translated: CSVEFPVTRGVGTEAFF. The variable domain in full, with the rest retrieved from reference TRBV29-1 and TRBJ1-1, is SAVISQKPSRDICQRGTSLTIQCQVDSQVTMMFWYRQQPGQSLTLIATANQGSEATYESGFVIDKFPISRPNLTFSTLTVSNMSPEDSSIYLCSVEFPVTRGVGTEAFFGQGTRLTVV.

The sample holds a few counts of this clonotype. The chain employs TRBV6-4 and TRBJ1-5, with unresolved D. Deletions cut 6 bases from V and 2 bases from J, with 17 bases between. This CDR3 spans 16 amino acids. Germline CDR1 and CDR2: MRHNA and SNTAGT. CDR3 amino acids: CASSGGASMGNQPQHF. In DNA, the CDR3 is TGTGCCAGCAGCGGTGGAGCAAGCATGGGCAATCAGCCCCAGCATTTT.

This clonotype has at least ten counts. The genes are TRBV20-1 and TRBJ2-1; tentative D call: TRBD2 (6 bases). The CDR3 consists of 13 residues. Germline V gene sequence: CDR1 DFQATT, CDR2 SNEGSKA (reference sequence). The V end was cut by 1 base, the J end by 7 bases, with 11 bases between. CDR3 coding DNA: TGCAGTGCTAGAGTCGGGGGACGGAATGAGCAGTTCTTC. Protein sequence: CSARVGGRNEQFF.

The chain is built from TRBV10-3 and TRBJ2-6; 11 bases fit TRBD2. V shed 8 bases and J 0 bases; nucleotides not matched to a gene: 6. Germline values: CDR1 ENHRY, CDR2 SYGVKD. This CDR3 is built from 17 residues. The CDR3 bases are TGTGCCATCGGGACTAGCGGAGCTTCCTCTGGGGCCAACGTCCTGACTTTC. Its translation: CAIGTSGASSGANVLTF.

The chain links TRBV12-3 or TRBV12-4 to TRBJ2-1, with D unresolved. This CDR3 has 12 amino acids. Trimming removed 6 bases from V and 6 bases from J, with 9 bases in between. CDR3 nucleotides: TGTGCCAGCAGCCGACCACTCAATGAGCAGTTCTTC. It specifies CASSRPLNEQFF.

The gene calls are TRBV12-3 or TRBV12-4 and TRBJ1-4; a possible D gene is TRBD1 (5 bases). This CDR3 comprises 15 residues. V was shortened by 5 bases and J by 5 bases, with 15 bases between the two germline ends. The CDR3 loop is CASSLDRRLNEKLFF. Here the CDR3 DNA reads TGTGCCAGCAGTCTTGACAGACGACTAAATGAAAAACTGTTTTTT.